This record looks at one T cell receptor (beta chain) sequence and its context. The target of this receptor is not known. No much larger clone is present one base from it, and per-base qualities are unavailable. Patients with a history of autoimmune disease or receiving systemic immunosuppression were excluded from the trial. In every dose cohort, peripheral blood was drawn for TCR sequencing at baseline, cycle 4 day 1, and cycle 7 day 1. The samples were drawn from a first-in-human, open-label, multicenter phase I dose-escalation trial of ivuxolimab. Adults with locally advanced or metastatic melanoma, renal cell carcinoma, hepatocellular carcinoma or head and neck squamous cell carcinoma were enrolled in the trial. Before TCR sequencing, CD4+ and CD8+ T cells were separately sorted from peripheral blood. The sample originates from a study of OX40 agonist ivuxolimab in advanced cancers. Regarding the complete study: The costimulatory receptor OX40 (CD134) was targeted by ivuxolimab, a fully human IgG2 agonistic monoclonal antibody. Intravenous ivuxolimab was administered to patients every 2 weeks at six dose levels: 0.01, 0.1, 0.3, 1.5, 3 and 10 mg/kg. Of the approximately 50 patients in dose escalation, about 20 had hepatocellular carcinoma, some 15 had melanoma, 9 had renal cell carcinoma and 9 had head and neck cancer. A male proportion of 75% to 85% and a mean age of approximately 61 years, ranging from about 20 to 79, were recorded for the dose-escalation cohort. Prior anti-PD-1, anti-PD-L1 or anti-CTLA-4 therapy was permitted, and 35% to 40% of dose-escalation patients had received checkpoint inhibitors. Partial responses occurred in three dose-escalation patients: two with cutaneous melanoma and one with hepatocellular carcinoma. Peripheral TCRbeta sequencing was intended to test whether TCR sequence diversity was altered and clonal T-cell expansion was caused by ivuxolimab. The monotherapy dose-escalation portion (N ≈ 50 patients) of the phase I ivuxolimab trial is reported in the paper.

Genomic DNA was isolated from the sorted cells so that the TCRbeta CDR3 region could be sequenced. The immunoSEQ Assay was used for sequencing of TCRbeta CDR3 regions. In its TCRdb copy, this immuneACCESS table keeps in-frame sequences only and misses some clones. Where compared with another copy, unresolved V genes explain less than half of these, and the others have no known cause. The sample has about 83,000 clones on record, around four fifths of them singletons. The ten largest clones add up to approximately 2% of the sample. Study-wide findings and limitations: The antigen specificity of the clonally expanded peripheral T cells was not determined. In partial responders in the 0.1-3.0 mg/kg groups, normalized peripheral clonal expansion was found to be among the lowest, especially among CD8+ T cells. At doses of 0.1 to 3.0 mg/kg, clonal expansion of both CD4+ and CD8+ T cells in blood was seen between baseline and week 6. On average, CD8+ T cells showed more expanded clones than CD4+ T cells after ivuxolimab. Low levels of normalized T-cell clonal expansion were also seen in some nonresponding patients.

The CDR3 numbers 16 residues from cysteine through phenylalanine. CDR3 DNA is the only sequence kept; it has 48 bases, read in frame from the first base. Unmatched junction bases come to 11, with V trimmed by 6 bases and J by 5 bases. Per the germline V gene, SGHRS is the CDR1 and YFSETQ is the CDR2. This receptor was obtained from an adult with an advanced solid tumor such as melanoma, head and neck, liver or kidney cancer. In this chain, TRBV5-1 is recombined with TRBJ2-5; 12 central bases correspond to TRBD2. The sample here was CD4+ or CD8+ T cells sorted from blood, taken in a trial of the OX40 agonist ivuxolimab. The DNA sequence follows: TGCGCCAGCAAAGGACTAGCGGGGAAGTCAGGGGAGACCCAGTACTTC. This encodes CASKGLAGKSGETQYF.